The 29 T cell receptor beta chains presented below share a single source sample, sequenced in a study of blood T cell repertoires in COVID-19 (dated by TCRdb to about 2020). The library was generated by the immunoSEQ multiplex PCR assay. Imported from immuneACCESS, the table was reduced by TCRdb to in-frame sequences with V and J called. These copies leave out some clones; in studies compared against another copy, an unresolved V gene accounts for under half, and the cause of the remainder is not known. The sample includes about 180,000 clones, with 80% to 90% observed a single time. The ten largest make up around 8.6% of the sample. Material for sequencing was peripheral blood. These receptor sequences come from a man in his fifties with active or convalescent COVID-19.

This chain connects TRBV28 to TRBJ1-1, with 7 positions matching TRBD1. Per germline, CDR1 MDHEN and CDR2 SYDVKM. V trimming: 4 bases; J trimming: 2 bases; junction bases outside the gene matches: 4. The CDR3 length is 14 residues. DNA for the CDR3: TGTGCCAGCAGTTGGACAGGACTCAACACTGAAGCTTTCTTT. It encodes CASSWTGLNTEAFF.

The chain links TRBV9 to TRBJ2-5; TRBD2 matches at 11 bases. The V gene's germline CDR1 is SGDLS and CDR2 YYNGEE. The CDR3 extends over 16 amino acids. Losses at the gene ends were 0 bases for V and 2 bases for J; bases not matched to a gene: 3. CDR3 DNA: TGTGCCAGCAGCGTAGATGTAGCGGGAGGGCAAGAGACCCAGTACTTC. It translates to CASSVDVAGGQETQYF.

This clone is a singleton in its sample. V is TRBV19 and J is TRBJ1-1; the D is unclear. In germline, CDR1 is LNHDA, CDR2 SQIVND (reference sequence). The CDR3 loop spans 17 amino acids. V was clipped by 5 bases and J by 0 bases, with 19 bases between them. CDR3 sequence (DNA): TGTGCCAGTAGTCCGCCCGGGTTACAAAGGATGAACACTGAAGCTTTCTTT. It specifies CASSPPGLQRMNTEAFF. Filled out from reference TRBV19 and TRBJ1-1, the complete variable domain reads DGGITQSPKYLFRKEGQNVTLSCEQNLNHDAMYWYRQDPGQGLRLIYYSQIVNDFQKGDIAEGYSVSREKKESFPLTVTSAQKNPTAFYLCASSPPGLQRMNTEAFFGQGTRLTVV.

The chain recombines TRBV18 with TRBJ1-2; TRBD1 matches at 10 bases. V lost 5 bases to trimming and J lost 7 bases; unmatched junction nucleotides: 10. Germline assignment: CDR1 KGHSH and CDR2 LQKENI. The CDR3 length is 15 residues. The CDR3 DNA reads TGTGCCAGCTCAGAAAGGGACAGGGGATACGGTGGCTACACCTTC. Translation: CASSERDRGYGGYTF.

The CDR3: CAWSVSFGEGYGNQPQHF. The CDR3 DNA sequence: TGTGCCTGGAGTGTGAGTTTCGGCGAGGGTTATGGCAATCAGCCCCAGCATTTT. The J gene is TRBJ1-5, the V gene TRBV30; D is ambiguous. The germline V and J ends were trimmed by 0 bases and 2 bases, with 20 bases remaining between them. The CDR3 is 18 amino acids. From germline, CDR1 is GTSNPN and CDR2 SVGIG (reference sequence).

The gene calls are TRBV2 and TRBJ1-1, with 7 bases aligning to TRBD1. V was clipped by 8 bases and J by 5 bases; unmatched bases: 8. This CDR3 is built from 13 residues. From germline, CDR1 is SNHLY and CDR2 FYNNEI. CDR3 DNA: TGTGCCAGCTGCAGACAGGGAGGTACTGAAGCTTTCTTT. This sequence encodes CASCRQGGTEAFF.

The CDR3 region is CASGPDTDQPQHF. CDR3 nucleotide sequence: TGTGCCAGCGGTCCAGACACCGATCAGCCCCAGCATTTT. This chain connects TRBV5-4 to TRBJ1-5; no reliable D call. The CDR3 has 13 residues. Trimming pared 7 bases from V and 5 bases from J, leaving 13 bases between. Germline loops: CDR1 SGHNT, CDR2 YYREEE (reference sequence).

V is TRBV2 and J is TRBJ2-1; TRBD2 might be the D (6 bases). Germline V gene lookup returns CDR1 SNHLY and CDR2 FYNNEI. The CDR3 contains 12 residues. V lost 5 bases and J lost 7, with 9 bases in between. CDR3 amino acids: CASSFRGNEQFF. The CDR3, as DNA: TGTGCCAGCAGTTTCCGGGGGAATGAGCAGTTCTTC.

The chain couples TRBV5-1 to TRBJ2-2; D gene uncertain. There are 13 residues in the CDR3. V was cut by 3 bases and J by 7 bases, with 10 bases left in between. CDR1 and CDR2 from the germline V gene are SGHRS and YFSETQ. CDR3 nucleotide sequence: TGCGCCAGCAGCTCCCAGGTGGTCGGGGAGCTGTTTTTT. Translation gives CASSSQVVGELFF.

The genes are TRBV11-2 and TRBJ2-3; TRBD2 agrees at 10 bases. This CDR3 spans 17 amino acids. Germline V gives CDR1 SGHAT, CDR2 FQNNGV. V gave up 0 bases and J gave up 4 bases; unmatched junction bases: 7. DNA of the CDR3: TGTGCCAGCAGCTTAGACCCTAGCGGGAGTAGGTCAGATACGCAGTATTTT. It specifies CASSLDPSGSRSDTQYF.

This clone was seen a handful of times. The J gene is TRBJ1-3, the V gene TRBV6-5; D ambiguous. The CDR3 runs 15 residues. CDR1 is MNHEY, CDR2 SVGAGI, per germline. V lost 0 bases, J lost 3 bases, and 9 bases lay in between. As DNA, the CDR3 is TGTGCCAGCAGTTACTCTGGTACTCTTGGAAACACCATATATTTT. Its translation is CASSYSGTLGNTIYF.

The chain uses TRBV30 and TRBJ1-3, with 7 nucleotides matching TRBD1. The CDR3 runs to 17 residues. V dropped 3 bases and J dropped 2; count of bases not matched to a gene: 13. Looked up from germline, CDR1 is GTSNPN and CDR2 is SVGIG (reference sequence). Written as DNA, the CDR3 is TGTGCCTGGAGAATAACGGACAGGCCAAGCGCTGGAAACACCATATATTTT. Amino acids: CAWRITDRPSAGNTIYF.

V and J are TRBV19 and TRBJ1-6; D is unclear. The CDR3 has 16 residues. The V gene lost 5 bases and the J gene lost 11 bases, with 22 bases spanning the gap. CDR1 is LNHDA and CDR2 is SQIVND in the germline V gene (reference sequence). CDR3 residues: CASSPGGFGVVTPLHF. The CDR3 DNA reads TGTGCCAGTAGTCCGGGTGGGTTTGGAGTTGTGACACCCCTCCACTTT.

This sequence joins TRBV2 and TRBJ2-7; the D gene is possibly TRBD2 (6 bases). Per germline, CDR1 SNHLY and CDR2 FYNNEI. With 8 bases removed from V and 0 bases from J, the gap between germline ends came to 8 bases. CDR3 length: 12 residues. Written as DNA, the CDR3 is TGTGCCAGCTGGGACTCCTCCTACGAGCAGTACTTC. Translation gives CASWDSSYEQYF.

CDR3 coding DNA: TGTGCCAGCAGCTGGGGGACTTACACAGATACGCAGTATTTT. It encodes CASSWGTYTDTQYF. This chain uses TRBV5-4 with TRBJ2-3; a possible D gene is TRBD2 (6 bases). Germline V CDR1 and CDR2: SGHNT, YYREEE (reference sequence). The CDR3 contains 14 residues. V lost 3 bases and J 2 bases, leaving 10 bases between the germline ends.

The chain is built from TRBV6-1 and TRBJ2-1; the match to TRBD1 covers 10 bases. Germline CDR1 reads MNHNS; CDR2 reads SASEGT. V lost 1 base, J lost 9 bases, and 6 bases stayed unmatched. The CDR3 spans 15 residues. This chain's CDR3 is CASSEGQGAKFEQFF. The CDR3 DNA reads as TGTGCCAGCAGTGAAGGACAGGGGGCTAAATTTGAGCAGTTCTTC.

The chain carries TRBV19 and TRBJ2-1; 7 bases are shared with TRBD1. V trimming: 7 bases; J trimming: 1 base; junction bases outside the gene matches: 10. Germline V gene lookup returns CDR1 LNHDA and CDR2 SQIVND (reference sequence). The CDR3 runs to 16 residues. Here the CDR3 reads CASKGRQGPSYNEQFF. The CDR3 nucleotides read TGTGCCAGTAAGGGACGACAGGGACCTTCCTACAATGAGCAGTTCTTC. The complete variable domain, with remaining parts taken from reference TRBV19 and TRBJ2-1, reads DGGITQSPKYLFRKEGQNVTLSCEQNLNHDAMYWYRQDPGQGLRLIYYSQIVNDFQKGDIAEGYSVSREKKESFPLTVTSAQKNPTAFYLCASKGRQGPSYNEQFFGPGTRLTVL.

This rearrangement joins TRBV28 to TRBJ1-4; TRBD1 agrees at 8 bases. The CDR3 has 15 amino acids. CDR1 and CDR2 from the germline V gene are MDHEN and SYDVKM. Trimming took 6 bases from V and 4 from J; bases not matched to a gene: 7. The CDR3 region is CASSRNRGNNEKLFF. The CDR3 region has the DNA TGTGCCAGCAGCCGAAACAGGGGGAATAATGAAAAACTGTTTTTT.

The chain is built from TRBV11-2 and TRBJ2-7; 16 nucleotides align to TRBD2. The CDR3 is made up of 17 amino acids. Germline assignment: CDR1 SGHAT and CDR2 FQNNGV. The V segment lost 5 bases and the J segment 1 base; nucleotides outside the gene matches: 5. The CDR3 DNA follows: TGTGCCAGCAGCCGGGGGGGACTAGCGGGAGGGTCCTACGAGCAGTACTTC. This sequence encodes CASSRGGLAGGSYEQYF. Based on the CDR3 plus reference TRBV11-2 and TRBJ2-7, the full variable domain is EAGVAQSPRYKIIEKRQSVAFWCNPISGHATLYWYQQILGQGPKLLIQFQNNGVVDDSQLPKDRFSAERLKGVDSTLKIQPAKLEDSAVYLCASSRGGLAGGSYEQYFGPGTRLTVT.

V usage is TRBV5-6 and J usage is TRBJ1-2; no clear D. This CDR3 has 14 residues. Germline CDR1 SGHDT, CDR2 YYEEEE. V was trimmed by 2 bases and J by 4 bases, leaving 12 bases between them. In DNA, the CDR3 is TGTGCCAGCAGCTTTTTTGGGGAGGTCTATGGCTACACCTTC. This sequence encodes CASSFFGEVYGYTF. The variable domain in full, completed from reference TRBV5-6 and TRBJ1-2, reads DAGVTQSPTHLIKTRGQQVTLRCSPKSGHDTVSWYQQALGQGPQFIFQYYEEEERQRGNFPDRFSGHQFPNYSSELNVNALLLGDSALYLCASSFFGEVYGYTFGSGTRLTVV.

The chain's CDR3 is CASSQESFAGNTEAFF. The DNA for the CDR3 is TGCGCCAGCAGCCAAGAATCCTTTGCGGGGAACACTGAAGCTTTCTTT. The chain is built from TRBV4-3 and TRBJ1-1; D remains unclear. Germline lookup yields CDR1 LGHNA and CDR2 YSLEER. The CDR3 has 16 amino acids. Trimming pared 0 bases from V and 1 base from J, leaving 12 bases between.

This clone was detected only once. The chain employs TRBV18 and TRBJ2-3, with 8 bases aligning to TRBD1. Trimming cost V 1 base and J 6 bases; bases outside gene matches: 3. CDR1 KGHSH and CDR2 LQKENI come from the germline V gene. The CDR3 covers 14 residues. The CDR3 sequence: CASSPRTGPDTQYF. The CDR3 DNA reads as TGTGCCAGCTCACCACGGACAGGGCCTGATACGCAGTATTTT.

This chain uses TRBV7-3 with TRBJ1-1; tentatively, D is TRBD1 (6 bases). Germline V CDR1 and CDR2: SGHTA, FQGTGA. The V and J ends lost 2 bases and 0 bases respectively, with 13 bases between them. The CDR3 contains 16 residues. The CDR3 sequence is CASSLASRQVNTEAFF. The CDR3 region has the DNA TGTGCCAGCAGCTTAGCATCTAGACAGGTGAACACTGAAGCTTTCTTT.

This clone was seen more than once but under ten times. CDR3 bases: TGTGCCAGCAGCTTAAGGACCGACAGCTCCTACGAGCAGTACTTC. Protein product: CASSLRTDSSYEQYF. The chain combines TRBV7-9 with TRBJ2-7; a possible D gene is TRBD1 (5 bases). Trimming took off 2 bases at V and 0 bases at J, with 11 bases between the two ends. The CDR3 runs to 15 residues. Germline V gives CDR1 SEHNR, CDR2 FQNEAQ (reference sequence).

The chain links TRBV19 to TRBJ1-2; D remains ambiguous. CDR1 and CDR2 from the germline V gene are LNHDA and SQIVND (reference sequence). CDR3 length: 18 residues. Trimming took off 3 bases at V and 5 bases at J, with 25 bases between the two ends. CDR3 region: CASSMRVGGVYWGYGYTF. CDR3 nucleotides: TGTGCCAGTAGTATGCGGGTTGGTGGGGTCTACTGGGGATATGGCTACACCTTC.

The rearrangement uses TRBV28 and TRBJ1-2; D uncertain. The CDR3 covers 13 residues. The ends were cut back, 4 bases at V and 5 bases at J, with 11 bases in the middle. Germline lookup yields CDR1 MDHEN and CDR2 SYDVKM. The CDR3 spells CASSYRSVYGYTF. As DNA, the CDR3 is TGTGCCAGCAGTTATAGGAGCGTTTATGGCTACACCTTC.

This clone has only a few counts. Written as DNA, the CDR3 is TGTGCCAGCAGCTTAGAGGGAGGGACGGGCAATCAGCCCCAGCATTTT. The encoded protein is CASSLEGGTGNQPQHF. This chain joins TRBV7-9 and TRBJ1-5; tentative D call: TRBD1 (5 bases). The CDR3 has 16 amino acids. V gave up 1 base and J gave up 2 bases, with 12 bases separating them. CDR1 is SEHNR, CDR2 FQNEAQ, per germline (reference sequence).

The V and J genes are TRBV19 and TRBJ1-1; 9 bases are a match to TRBD1. The CDR3 length is 17 residues. Germline V gives CDR1 LNHDA, CDR2 SQIVND (reference sequence). V gave up 3 bases and J gave up 0 bases; unmatched junction bases: 8. CDR3 sequence reads: CASSISRDREMNTEAFF. DNA for the CDR3: TGTGCCAGTAGTATCTCCCGGGACAGGGAAATGAACACTGAAGCTTTCTTT.

V and J are TRBV5-1 and TRBJ2-5; 9 nucleotides agree with TRBD2. Trimming cost V 4 bases and J 3 bases; bases outside gene matches: 1. CDR3 length: 13 amino acids. In germline, CDR1 is SGHRS, CDR2 YFSETQ. The CDR3 sequence is CASSIAGEETQYF. CDR3 DNA sequence: TGCGCCAGCAGCATAGCGGGGGAAGAGACCCAGTACTTC.